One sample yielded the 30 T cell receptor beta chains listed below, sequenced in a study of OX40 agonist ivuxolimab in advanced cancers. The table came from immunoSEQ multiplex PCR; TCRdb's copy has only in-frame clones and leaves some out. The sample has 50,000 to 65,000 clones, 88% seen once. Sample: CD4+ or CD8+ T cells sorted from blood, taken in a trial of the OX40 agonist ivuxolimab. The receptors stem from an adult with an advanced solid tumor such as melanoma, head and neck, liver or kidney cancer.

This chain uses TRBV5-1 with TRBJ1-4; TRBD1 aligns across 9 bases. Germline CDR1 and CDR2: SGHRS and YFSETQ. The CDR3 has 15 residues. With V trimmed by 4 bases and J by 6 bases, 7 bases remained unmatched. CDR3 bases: TGCGCCAGCAGCGGGCCGGGACAGGGTCATGAAAAACTGTTTTTT. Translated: CASSGPGQGHEKLFF.

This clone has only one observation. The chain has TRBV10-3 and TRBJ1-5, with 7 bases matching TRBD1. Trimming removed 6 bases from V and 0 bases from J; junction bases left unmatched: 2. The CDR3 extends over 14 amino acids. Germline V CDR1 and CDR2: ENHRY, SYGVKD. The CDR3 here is CAISGDSSNQPQHF. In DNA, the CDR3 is TGTGCCATCAGCGGGGACAGTAGCAATCAGCCCCAGCATTTT.

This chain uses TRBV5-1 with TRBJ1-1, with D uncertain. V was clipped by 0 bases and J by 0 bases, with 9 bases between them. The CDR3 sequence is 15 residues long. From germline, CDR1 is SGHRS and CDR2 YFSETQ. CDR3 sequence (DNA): TGCGCCAGCAGCTTGGCCGAGGGTGTGAACACTGAAGCTTTCTTT. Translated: CASSLAEGVNTEAFF.

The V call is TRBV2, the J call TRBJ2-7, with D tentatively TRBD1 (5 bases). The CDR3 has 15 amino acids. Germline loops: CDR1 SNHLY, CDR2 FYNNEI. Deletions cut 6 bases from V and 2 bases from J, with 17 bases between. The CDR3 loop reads CASRDLVAGPYEQYF. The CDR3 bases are TGTGCCAGCAGAGACCTCGTCGCAGGGCCCTACGAGCAGTACTTC.

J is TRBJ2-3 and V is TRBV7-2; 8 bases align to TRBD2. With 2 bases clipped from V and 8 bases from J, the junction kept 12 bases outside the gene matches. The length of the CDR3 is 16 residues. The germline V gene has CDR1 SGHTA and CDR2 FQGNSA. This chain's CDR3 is CASSLKGTRGGGTQYF. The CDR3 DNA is TGTGCCAGCAGCTTAAAAGGGACTCGGGGGGGAGGTACGCAGTATTTT.

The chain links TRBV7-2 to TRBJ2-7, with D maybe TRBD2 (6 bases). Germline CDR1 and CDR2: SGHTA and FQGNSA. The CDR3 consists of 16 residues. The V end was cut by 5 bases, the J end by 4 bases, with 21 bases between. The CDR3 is CASSMGRAGEGYEQYF. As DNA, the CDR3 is TGTGCCAGCAGCATGGGGCGAGCGGGCGAGGGATACGAGCAGTACTTC.

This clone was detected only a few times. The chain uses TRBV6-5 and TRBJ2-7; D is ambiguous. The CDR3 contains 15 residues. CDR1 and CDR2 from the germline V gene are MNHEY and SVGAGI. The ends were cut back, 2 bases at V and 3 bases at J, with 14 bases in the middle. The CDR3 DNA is TGTGCCAGCAGTTACCAAACGAGCAGGATCTACGAGCAGTACTTC. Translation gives CASSYQTSRIYEQYF.

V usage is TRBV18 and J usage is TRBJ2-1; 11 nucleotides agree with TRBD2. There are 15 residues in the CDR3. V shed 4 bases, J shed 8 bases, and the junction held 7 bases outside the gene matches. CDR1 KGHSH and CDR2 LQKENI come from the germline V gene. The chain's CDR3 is CASSLGTSGIDEQFF. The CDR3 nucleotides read TGTGCCAGCTCACTCGGGACTAGCGGAATCGATGAGCAGTTCTTC.

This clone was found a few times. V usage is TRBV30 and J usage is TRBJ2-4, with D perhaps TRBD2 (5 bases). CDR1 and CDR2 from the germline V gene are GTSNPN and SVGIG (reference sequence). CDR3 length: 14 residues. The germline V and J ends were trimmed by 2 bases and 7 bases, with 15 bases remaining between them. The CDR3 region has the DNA TGTGCCTGGAGTCCCGGGGTCACACGTAACATTCAGTACTTC. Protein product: CAWSPGVTRNIQYF.

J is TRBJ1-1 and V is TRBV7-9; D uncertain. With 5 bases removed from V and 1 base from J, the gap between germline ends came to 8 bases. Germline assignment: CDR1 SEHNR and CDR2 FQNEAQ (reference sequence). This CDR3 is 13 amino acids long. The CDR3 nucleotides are TGTGCCAGCAGCCTCCGGCCGAACACTGAAGCTTTCTTT. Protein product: CASSLRPNTEAFF.

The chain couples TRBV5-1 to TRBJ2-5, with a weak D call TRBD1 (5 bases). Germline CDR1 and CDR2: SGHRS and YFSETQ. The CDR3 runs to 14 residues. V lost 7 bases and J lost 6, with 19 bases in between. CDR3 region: CASRMGPTGQTQYF. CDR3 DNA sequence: TGCGCCAGCCGGATGGGGCCCACGGGTCAGACCCAGTACTTC.

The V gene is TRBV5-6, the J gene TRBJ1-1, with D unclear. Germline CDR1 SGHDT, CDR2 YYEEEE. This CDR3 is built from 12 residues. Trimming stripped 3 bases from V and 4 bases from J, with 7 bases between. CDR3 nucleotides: TGTGCCAGCAGCTCCGCGCTCACTGAAGCTTTCTTT. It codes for CASSSALTEAFF.

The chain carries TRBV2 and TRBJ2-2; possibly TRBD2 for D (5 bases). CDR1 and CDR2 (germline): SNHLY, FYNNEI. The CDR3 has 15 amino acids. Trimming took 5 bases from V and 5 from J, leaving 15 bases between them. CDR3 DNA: TGTGCCAGCAGTCTTAAGGGAGTGAGTACCGGGGAGCTGTTTTTT. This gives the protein CASSLKGVSTGELFF.

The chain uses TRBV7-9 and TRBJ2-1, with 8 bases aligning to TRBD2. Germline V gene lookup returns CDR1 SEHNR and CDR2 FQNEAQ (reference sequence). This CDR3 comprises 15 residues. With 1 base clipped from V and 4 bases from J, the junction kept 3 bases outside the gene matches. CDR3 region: CASSLGSGGYNEQFF. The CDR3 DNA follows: TGTGCCAGCAGCTTAGGGTCGGGAGGGTACAATGAGCAGTTCTTC.

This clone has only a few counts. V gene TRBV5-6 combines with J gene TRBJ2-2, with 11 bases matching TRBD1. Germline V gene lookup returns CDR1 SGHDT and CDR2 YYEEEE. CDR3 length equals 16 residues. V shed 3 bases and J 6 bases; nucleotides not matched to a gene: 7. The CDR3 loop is CASSSPGQGVAGELFF. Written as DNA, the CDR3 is TGTGCCAGCAGCTCTCCGGGACAGGGGGTCGCCGGGGAGCTGTTTTTT.

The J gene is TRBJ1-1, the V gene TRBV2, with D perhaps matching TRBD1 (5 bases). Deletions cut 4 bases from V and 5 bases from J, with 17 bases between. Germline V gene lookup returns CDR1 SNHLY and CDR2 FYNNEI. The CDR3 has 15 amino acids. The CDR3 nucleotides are TGTGCCAGCAGTGGTATTGCAGGGTCGAATACTGAAGCTTTCTTT. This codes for CASSGIAGSNTEAFF.

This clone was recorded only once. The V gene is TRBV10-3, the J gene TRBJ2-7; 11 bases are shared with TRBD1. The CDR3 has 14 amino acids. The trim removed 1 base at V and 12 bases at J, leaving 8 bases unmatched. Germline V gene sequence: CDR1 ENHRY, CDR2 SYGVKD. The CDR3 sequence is CAISEYGQGALMYF. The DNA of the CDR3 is TGTGCCATCAGTGAGTATGGACAGGGGGCTCTGATGTACTTC.

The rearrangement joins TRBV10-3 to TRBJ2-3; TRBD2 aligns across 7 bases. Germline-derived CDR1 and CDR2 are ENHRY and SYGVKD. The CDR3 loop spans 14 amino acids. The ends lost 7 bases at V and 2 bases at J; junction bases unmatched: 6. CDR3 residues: CAIMGGRATDTQYF. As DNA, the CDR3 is TGTGCCATCATGGGTGGGAGGGCCACAGATACGCAGTATTTT.

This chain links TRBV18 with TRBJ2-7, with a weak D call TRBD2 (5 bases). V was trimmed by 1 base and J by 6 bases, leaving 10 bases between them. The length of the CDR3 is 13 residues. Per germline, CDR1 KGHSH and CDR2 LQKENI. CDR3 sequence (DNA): TGTGCCAGCTCACCACTCGGGGTTTCCGAGCAGTACTTC. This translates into CASSPLGVSEQYF.

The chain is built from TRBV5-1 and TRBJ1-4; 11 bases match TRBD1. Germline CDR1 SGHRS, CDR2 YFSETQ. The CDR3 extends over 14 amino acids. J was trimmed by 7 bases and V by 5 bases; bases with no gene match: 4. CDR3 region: CASSGTGGSEKLFF. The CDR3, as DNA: TGCGCCAGCAGTGGGACAGGGGGTAGTGAAAAACTGTTTTTT.

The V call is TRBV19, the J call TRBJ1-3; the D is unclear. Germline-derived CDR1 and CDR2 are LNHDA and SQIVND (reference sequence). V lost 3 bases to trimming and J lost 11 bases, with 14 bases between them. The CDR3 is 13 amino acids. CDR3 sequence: CASSITGSRSIYF. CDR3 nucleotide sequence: TGTGCCAGTAGTATTACCGGGAGCCGATCCATATATTTT.

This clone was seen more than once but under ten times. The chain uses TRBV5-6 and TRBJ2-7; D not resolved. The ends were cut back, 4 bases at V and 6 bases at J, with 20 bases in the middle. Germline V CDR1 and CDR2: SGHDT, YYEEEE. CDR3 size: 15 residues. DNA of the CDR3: TGTGCCAGCAGCCTCGGGCCCTCACATTTAACCGAGCAGTACTTC. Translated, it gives CASSLGPSHLTEQYF.

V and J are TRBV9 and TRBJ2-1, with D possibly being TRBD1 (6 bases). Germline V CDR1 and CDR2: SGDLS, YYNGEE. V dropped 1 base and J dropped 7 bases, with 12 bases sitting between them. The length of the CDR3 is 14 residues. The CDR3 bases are TGTGCCAGCAGCGTAATTTTAGGGGGTAATGAGCAGTTCTTC. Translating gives CASSVILGGNEQFF. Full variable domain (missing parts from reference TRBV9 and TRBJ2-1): DSGVTQTPKHLITATGQRVTLRCSPRSGDLSVYWYQQSLDQGLQFLIQYYNGEERAKGNILERFSAQQFPDLHSELNLSSLELGDSALYFCASSVILGGNEQFFGPGTRLTVL.

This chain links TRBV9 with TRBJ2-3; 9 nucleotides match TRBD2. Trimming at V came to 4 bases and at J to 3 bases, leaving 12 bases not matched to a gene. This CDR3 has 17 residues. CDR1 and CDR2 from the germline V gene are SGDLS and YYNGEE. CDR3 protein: CASSLEALAGRTDTQYF. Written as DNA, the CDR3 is TGTGCCAGCAGCCTCGAAGCTCTAGCGGGACGGACAGATACGCAGTATTTT.

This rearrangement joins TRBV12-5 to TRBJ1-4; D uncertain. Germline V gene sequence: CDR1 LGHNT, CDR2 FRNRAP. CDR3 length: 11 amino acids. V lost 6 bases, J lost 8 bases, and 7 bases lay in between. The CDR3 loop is CASGPPEKLFF. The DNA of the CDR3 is TGTGCTAGTGGCCCCCCCGAAAAACTGTTTTTT.

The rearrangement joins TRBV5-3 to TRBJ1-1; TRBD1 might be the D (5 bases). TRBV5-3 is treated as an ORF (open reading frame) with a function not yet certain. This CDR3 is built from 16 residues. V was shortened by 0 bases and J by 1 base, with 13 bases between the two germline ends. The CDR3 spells CARSLATGHKNTEAFF. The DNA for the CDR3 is TGTGCCAGAAGCTTGGCCACAGGACACAAGAACACTGAAGCTTTCTTT.

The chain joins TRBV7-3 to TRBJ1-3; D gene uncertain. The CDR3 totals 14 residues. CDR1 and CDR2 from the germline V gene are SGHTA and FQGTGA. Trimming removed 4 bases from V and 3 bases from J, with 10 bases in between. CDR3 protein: CASSSDGDGNTIYF. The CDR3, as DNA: TGTGCCAGCAGCTCTGACGGCGATGGAAACACCATATATTTT.

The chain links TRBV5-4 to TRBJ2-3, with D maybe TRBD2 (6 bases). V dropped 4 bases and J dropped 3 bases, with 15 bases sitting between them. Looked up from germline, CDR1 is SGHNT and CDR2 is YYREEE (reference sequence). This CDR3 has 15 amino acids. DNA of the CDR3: TGTGCCAGCAGCCGGGGACTTGTAGGAACAGATACGCAGTATTTT. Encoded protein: CASSRGLVGTDTQYF.

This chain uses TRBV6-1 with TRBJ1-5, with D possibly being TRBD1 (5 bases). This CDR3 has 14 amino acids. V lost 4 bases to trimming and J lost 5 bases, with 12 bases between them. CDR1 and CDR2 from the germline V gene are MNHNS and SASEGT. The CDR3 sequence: CASSASGGHQPQHF. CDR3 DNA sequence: TGTGCCAGCAGTGCCTCCGGGGGACATCAGCCCCAGCATTTT.

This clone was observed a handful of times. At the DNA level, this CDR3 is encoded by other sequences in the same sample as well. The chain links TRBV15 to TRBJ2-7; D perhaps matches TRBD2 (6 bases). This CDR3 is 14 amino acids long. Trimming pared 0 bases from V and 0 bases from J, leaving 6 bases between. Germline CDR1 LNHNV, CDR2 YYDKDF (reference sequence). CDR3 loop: CATSRERDSYEQYF. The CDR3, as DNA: TGTGCCACCAGCAGAGAGCGGGACTCCTACGAGCAGTACTTC.